Described below is a single T cell receptor (beta chain) sequence and its context. Its antigen is undetermined. The sample comes from a study of T cells in Graves' hyperthyroidism and ophthalmopathy. General study results and limits: Most expanded thyroid clonotypes above 0.001 recurred in blood. Ophthalmopathy stood apart from stable hyperthyroidism in a 13 V-J model.

What was amplified from RNA transcripts were TCR beta CDR3 regions. First-round RT-PCR of the TCR CDR3 relied on the HTBI primer set. TCRdb passed the multiplex PCR reads through MiXCR, listing each CDR3 protein once. The repertoire consists of 500,000 to 650,000 distinct CDR3 sequences, with just under 20% occurring once and the leading ten covering about 50%. Exclusion of patients followed from uncontrolled infection, other autoimmune disease, pregnancy or lactation. Input material: blood. The sequence was obtained from a man aged 35-49 years with Graves' ophthalmopathy.

CDR3 DNA: TGCAGTGCTCGTTCCTCCGGGACAACAGGTCAGCCCCAGCATTTT. It specifies CSARSSGTTGQPQHF. The chain combines TRBV20-1 with TRBJ1-5; a weak D match, TRBD1 (6 bases). In germline, CDR1 is DFQATT, CDR2 SNEGSKA (reference sequence). V lost 5 bases and J 6 bases, leaving 20 bases between the germline ends. The CDR3 is 15 amino acids.